The 24 T cell receptor beta chains presented below share a single source sample, sequenced in a study of Ad26.COV2.S vaccination and SARS-CoV-2 variants. Treatment noted: about 20 received Ad26.COV2.S at low or high dose, single or two shots; about 5 received placebo; per-sample allocation not given. At day 63 after the first vaccine or placebo injection, samples were drawn. The protocol was immunoSEQ multiplex PCR, while the TCRdb copy is restricted to in-frame clones and leaves out a portion. In the table there are hundreds of thousands of clones, roughly 90% of which are singletons. The source was peripheral blood, collected in a trial of Ad26.COV2.S vaccine versus placebo. The receptors stem from a person between 18 and 59 years old who received the Ad26.COV2.S COVID-19 vaccine or a placebo.

This chain links TRBV19 with TRBJ1-1; possible D gene TRBD1, 6 bases. Trimming took 6 bases from V and 9 from J, leaving 14 bases between them. Per germline, CDR1 LNHDA and CDR2 SQIVND (reference sequence). The CDR3 is 12 residues long. The CDR3 protein is CASRAGDTQAFF. CDR3 nucleotide sequence: TGTGCCAGTAGAGCAGGGGACACGCAAGCTTTCTTT.

The rearrangement joins TRBV24-1 to TRBJ2-2; D may be TRBD1 or TRBD2 (7 bases each). The V end was cut by 4 bases, the J end by 7 bases, with 18 bases between. From germline, CDR1 is KGHDR and CDR2 SFDVKD. CDR3 length equals 16 residues. CDR3 DNA sequence: TGTGCCACCAGTGACCCAGGGAGGGGGCTTGGCGGGGAGCTGTTTTTT. Protein product: CATSDPGRGLGGELFF.

This sequence joins TRBV7-3 and TRBJ2-5; D is unclear. The germline gives CDR1 SGHTA, CDR2 FQGTGA. Trimming took off 2 bases at V and 4 bases at J, with 8 bases between the two ends. CDR3 length equals 13 residues. The CDR3 nucleotides are TGTGCCAGCAGCTTATACCCGGCAGAGACCCAGTACTTC. Its translation: CASSLYPAETQYF.

The chain is built from TRBV2 and TRBJ2-3; 8 bases align to TRBD2. This CDR3 comprises 18 residues. V gave up 4 bases and J gave up 0 bases; unmatched junction bases: 12. Germline assignment: CDR1 SNHLY and CDR2 FYNNEI. DNA of the CDR3: TGTGCCAGCAGTGTAATGACTAGCGCAAAGTCTAGCACAGATACGCAGTATTTT. This sequence encodes CASSVMTSAKSSTDTQYF.

The chain couples TRBV28 to TRBJ1-1; D is possibly TRBD1 (5 bases). V was clipped by 9 bases and J by 1 base, with 15 bases between them. The CDR3 loop spans 14 amino acids. The germline V gene has CDR1 MDHEN and CDR2 SYDVKM. The CDR3 spells CASRPGRANTEAFF. CDR3 sequence (DNA): TGTGCCAGTCGACCGGGGCGAGCGAACACTGAAGCTTTCTTT.

In DNA, the CDR3 is TGTGCCACCAGTCAGGGACGAGGCTCCCCCCTCCACTTT. Protein sequence: CATSQGRGSPLHF. This chain uses TRBV15 with TRBJ1-6; D might be TRBD1 (5 bases). Looked up from germline, CDR1 is LNHNV and CDR2 is YYDKDF (reference sequence). The germline V and J ends were trimmed by 6 bases and 13 bases, with 16 bases remaining between them. This CDR3 is built from 13 residues.

The rearrangement links TRBV4-3 to TRBJ2-3; 8 bases map to TRBD2. CDR1 is LGHNA and CDR2 is YSLEER in the germline V gene. This CDR3 comprises 16 residues. Trimming at V came to 1 base and at J to 4 bases, leaving 7 bases not matched to a gene. In nucleotides, the CDR3 is TGCGCCAGCAGCCAAGTAACGGCGGGGGGCGCAGATACGCAGTATTTT. Amino acid sequence: CASSQVTAGGADTQYF.

The chain couples TRBV6-5 to TRBJ1-1, with a possible D match to TRBD1 (5 bases). Germline CDR1 and CDR2: MNHEY and SVGAGI. The CDR3 has 14 residues. Trimming took 5 bases from V and 1 from J, leaving 11 bases between them. CDR3 nucleotide sequence: TGTGCCAGCAGTCGACCGGGGCCGAACACTGAAGCTTTCTTT. It is translated as CASSRPGPNTEAFF.

This clone was recorded once. This chain links TRBV6-2 or TRBV6-3 with TRBJ2-5; 8 positions match TRBD1. The CDR3 extends over 14 amino acids. Looked up from germline, CDR1 is MNHEY and CDR2 is SVGEGT. V shed 4 bases and J 7 bases; nucleotides not matched to a gene: 8. This CDR3 is CASSLSRGLVTQYF. As DNA, the CDR3 is TGTGCCAGCAGTTTGAGCAGGGGGCTTGTGACCCAGTACTTC.

The chain carries TRBV4-2 and TRBJ2-7; 13 nucleotides agree with TRBD2. Looked up from germline, CDR1 is LGHNA and CDR2 is YNFKEQ. Germline trimming cut 5 bases from V and 6 bases from J; bases unmatched to any gene: 7. The CDR3 length is 15 residues. The CDR3 DNA is TGTGCCAGCAGCTACCGGACTAGCGGGAGTTCCGAGCAGTACTTC. Translating gives CASSYRTSGSSEQYF.

The chain recombines TRBV7-2 with TRBJ1-1; the D is unclear. With 8 bases removed from V and 7 bases from J, the gap between germline ends came to 20 bases. This CDR3 contains 14 residues. Germline V gene lookup returns CDR1 SGHTA and CDR2 FQGNSA. The CDR3 coding sequence is TGTGCCAGCGCCCCACAGATTAGGAACCTTGAAGCTTTCTTT. Its protein is CASAPQIRNLEAFF.

The V gene is TRBV12-3 or TRBV12-4, the J gene TRBJ1-1; D is possibly TRBD1 (5 bases). The germline V and J ends were trimmed by 7 bases and 8 bases, with 11 bases remaining between them. The CDR3 loop spans 11 amino acids. The CDR3 region has the DNA TGTGCCAGCATACAGACAGTCGAAGCTTTCTTT. Protein product: CASIQTVEAFF.

This sequence joins TRBV28 and TRBJ1-4; D is perhaps TRBD1 (5 bases). Deletions cut 3 bases from V and 9 bases from J, with 11 bases between. Germline CDR1 and CDR2: MDHEN and SYDVKM. The CDR3 loop spans 13 amino acids. CDR3 bases: TGTGCCAGCAGTTTGGGGGGTTTTAAAAAACTGTTTTTT. This translates into CASSLGGFKKLFF. Supplemented by reference TRBV28 and TRBJ1-4, the full variable domain reads DVKVTQSSRYLVKRTGEKVFLECVQDMDHENMFWYRQDPGLGLRLIYFSYDVKMKEKGDIPEGYSVSREKKERFSLILESASTNQTSMYLCASSLGGFKKLFFGSGTQLSVL.

The V call is TRBV6-5, the J call TRBJ1-1, with 7 bases identical to TRBD1. The CDR3 sequence is 16 residues long. CDR1 and CDR2 (germline): MNHEY, SVGAGI. The trim removed 2 bases at V and 2 bases at J, leaving 8 bases unmatched. DNA of the CDR3: TGTGCCAGCAGTTACCGGACAGGTGCTCTTAACACTGAAGCTTTCTTT. Residues: CASSYRTGALNTEAFF.

The chain employs TRBV5-6 and TRBJ1-2, with D possibly being TRBD1 (5 bases). The CDR3 sequence is 13 residues long. V lost 2 bases, J lost 7 bases, and 12 bases lay in between. Germline values: CDR1 SGHDT, CDR2 YYEEEE. This chain's CDR3 is CASSFGGVGGYTF. The CDR3 DNA is TGTGCCAGCAGCTTTGGGGGGGTCGGTGGCTACACCTTC. The full variable domain, completed using reference TRBV5-6 and TRBJ1-2, is DAGVTQSPTHLIKTRGQQVTLRCSPKSGHDTVSWYQQALGQGPQFIFQYYEEEERQRGNFPDRFSGHQFPNYSSELNVNALLLGDSALYLCASSFGGVGGYTFGSGTRLTVV.

The chain recombines TRBV5-1 with TRBJ1-3; D possibly corresponds to TRBD1 (5 bases). Germline assignment: CDR1 SGHRS and CDR2 YFSETQ. V lost 4 bases and J 7 bases, leaving 12 bases between the germline ends. CDR3 length: 13 residues. The DNA for the CDR3 is TGCGCCAGCAGCCCTGATCAGGGTAACACCATATATTTT. Translated, it gives CASSPDQGNTIYF. The entire variable domain, with the rest obtained from reference TRBV5-1 and TRBJ1-3, is as follows: KAGVTQTPRYLIKTRGQQVTLSCSPISGHRSVSWYQQTPGQGLQFLFEYFSETQRNKGNFPGRFSGRQFSNSRSEMNVSTLELGDSALYLCASSPDQGNTIYFGEGSWLTVV.

This clone appeared a single time. This chain links TRBV11-2 with TRBJ1-1; no clear D gene. CDR1 and CDR2 (germline): SGHAT, FQNNGV. Trimming stripped 5 bases from V and 2 bases from J, with 12 bases between. The CDR3 extends over 14 amino acids. The chain's CDR3 is CASSLGPANTEAFF. In DNA, the CDR3 is TGTGCCAGCAGCCTCGGACCGGCAAACACTGAAGCTTTCTTT.

CDR3 amino acids: CASSRDRQVSYEQYF. Written as DNA, the CDR3 is TGTGCCAGCAGTCGAGATCGACAGGTCTCCTACGAGCAGTACTTC. This chain joins TRBV5-4 and TRBJ2-7, with D possibly matching TRBD1 (6 bases). The CDR3 runs to 15 residues. Trimming left V 5 bases short and J 0 bases short, with 15 bases between. Germline assignment: CDR1 SGHNT and CDR2 YYREEE (reference sequence).

This sequence joins TRBV4-2 and TRBJ2-7, with D perhaps being TRBD1 or TRBD2 (5 bases each). Trimming stripped 4 bases from V and 2 bases from J, with 15 bases between. Germline lookup yields CDR1 LGHNA and CDR2 YNFKEQ. There are 15 residues in the CDR3. CDR3 loop: CASSPQRDGTYEQYF. For the CDR3, the DNA is TGTGCCAGCAGCCCTCAACGGGACGGCACCTACGAGCAGTACTTC.

In its sample, this clone was seen once. The V call is TRBV6-1, the J call TRBJ2-3, with TRBD2 matching over 13 bases. Germline V gene lookup returns CDR1 MNHNS and CDR2 SASEGT. The junction had 0 bases not matched to a gene; V was cut back by 1 base and J by 5 bases. This CDR3 comprises 15 residues. CDR3 DNA: TGTGCCAGCAGTGAAGGACTAGCGGGAGGAGATACGCAGTATTTT. This translates into CASSEGLAGGDTQYF.

This clone has just one count. This chain links TRBV19 with TRBJ2-7; the D gene is possibly TRBD2 (6 bases). The CDR3 length is 14 residues. Germline V gene data show CDR1 as LNHDA and CDR2 as SQIVND (reference sequence). Deletions cut 4 bases from V and 7 bases from J, with 17 bases between. In DNA form, the CDR3 reads TGTGCCAGTAGTAACCCCCCGGAGGCGGGGGAGCAGTACTTC. Protein sequence: CASSNPPEAGEQYF.

The rearrangement links TRBV28 to TRBJ1-4, with D hard to call. This CDR3 spans 14 amino acids. Trimming left V 7 bases short and J 4 bases short, with 13 bases between. Germline CDR1 reads MDHEN; CDR2 reads SYDVKM. DNA for the CDR3: TGTGCCAGCATGGGGTTTGAGGGTAATGAAAAACTGTTTTTT. Amino acids: CASMGFEGNEKLFF.

This rearrangement joins TRBV6-5 to TRBJ1-1, with a tentative D call TRBD1 (5 bases). Germline CDR1 is MNHEY and CDR2 is SVGAGI. CDR3 length: 15 amino acids. Trimming pared 2 bases from V and 2 bases from J, leaving 12 bases between. DNA for the CDR3: TGTGCCAGCAGTTACGAAGGACACCCCAACACTGAAGCTTTCTTT. It codes for CASSYEGHPNTEAFF.

V gene TRBV9 combines with J gene TRBJ1-2; D may be TRBD1 (6 bases). The CDR3 covers 14 residues. V was cut by 3 bases and J by 7 bases, with 16 bases left in between. The germline V gene has CDR1 SGDLS and CDR2 YYNGEE. CDR3 sequence: CASSGMDRGSGYTF. The DNA of the CDR3 is TGTGCCAGCAGCGGAATGGACAGAGGAAGTGGCTACACCTTC.